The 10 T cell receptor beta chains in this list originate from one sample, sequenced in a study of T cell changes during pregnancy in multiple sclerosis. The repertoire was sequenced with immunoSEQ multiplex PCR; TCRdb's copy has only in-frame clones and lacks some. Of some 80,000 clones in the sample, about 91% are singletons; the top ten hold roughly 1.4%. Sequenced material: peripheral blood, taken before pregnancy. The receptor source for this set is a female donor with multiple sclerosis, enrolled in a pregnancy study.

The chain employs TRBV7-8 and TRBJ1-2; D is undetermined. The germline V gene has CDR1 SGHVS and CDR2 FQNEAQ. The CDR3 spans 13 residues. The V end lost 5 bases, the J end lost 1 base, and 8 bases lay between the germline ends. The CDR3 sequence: CASSLGDNYGYTF. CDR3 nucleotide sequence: TGTGCCAGCAGCCTGGGAGATAACTATGGCTACACCTTC.

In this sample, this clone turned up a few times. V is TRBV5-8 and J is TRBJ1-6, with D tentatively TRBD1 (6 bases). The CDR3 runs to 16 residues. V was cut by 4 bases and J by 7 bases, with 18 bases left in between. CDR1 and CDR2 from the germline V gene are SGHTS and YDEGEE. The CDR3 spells CASSPDRSWGNSPLHF. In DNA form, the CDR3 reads TGTGCCAGCAGCCCCGACAGGAGCTGGGGGAATTCACCCCTCCACTTT.

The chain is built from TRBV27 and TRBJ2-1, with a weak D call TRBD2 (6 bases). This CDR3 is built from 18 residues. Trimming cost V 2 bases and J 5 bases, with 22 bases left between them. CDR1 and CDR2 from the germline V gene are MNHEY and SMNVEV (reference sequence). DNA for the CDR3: TGTGCCAGCAGTTTACTCACAGGCTGGGGGGAAAAGGACAATGAGCAGTTCTTC. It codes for CASSLLTGWGEKDNEQFF.

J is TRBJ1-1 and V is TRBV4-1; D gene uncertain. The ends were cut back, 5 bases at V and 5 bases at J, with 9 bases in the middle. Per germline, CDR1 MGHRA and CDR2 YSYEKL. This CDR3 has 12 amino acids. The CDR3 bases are TGCGCCAGCAGCGAGAGCGGGACTGAAGCTTTCTTT. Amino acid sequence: CASSESGTEAFF.

The CDR3 sequence is CATSRVRSGNTIYF. In nucleotides, the CDR3 is TGTGCCACCAGCAGAGTTCGCTCTGGAAACACCATATATTTT. The V and J genes are TRBV15 and TRBJ1-3; D is unclear. V was pared by 1 base and J by 0 bases, with 4 bases between. CDR1 is LNHNV, CDR2 YYDKDF, per germline (reference sequence). This CDR3 spans 14 amino acids.

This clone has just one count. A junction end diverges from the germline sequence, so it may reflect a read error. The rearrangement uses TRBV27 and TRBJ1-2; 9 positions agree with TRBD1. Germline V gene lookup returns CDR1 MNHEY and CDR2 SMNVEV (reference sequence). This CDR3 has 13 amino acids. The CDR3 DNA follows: TGTGCCGGCAGTTGGGACAGGGCTTTAGGCTACACCTTC. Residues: CAGSWDRALGYTF.

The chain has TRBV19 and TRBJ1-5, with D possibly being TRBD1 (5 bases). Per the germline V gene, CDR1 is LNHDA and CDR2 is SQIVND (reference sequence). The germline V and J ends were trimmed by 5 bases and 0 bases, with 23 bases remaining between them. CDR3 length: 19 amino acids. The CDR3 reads CASSQQPHPGLSSNQPQHF. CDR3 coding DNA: TGTGCCAGTAGTCAGCAACCTCACCCGGGACTCAGTAGCAATCAGCCCCAGCATTTT. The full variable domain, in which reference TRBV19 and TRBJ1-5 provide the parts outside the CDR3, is DGGITQSPKYLFRKEGQNVTLSCEQNLNHDAMYWYRQDPGQGLRLIYYSQIVNDFQKGDIAEGYSVSREKKESFPLTVTSAQKNPTAFYLCASSQQPHPGLSSNQPQHFGDGTRLSIL.

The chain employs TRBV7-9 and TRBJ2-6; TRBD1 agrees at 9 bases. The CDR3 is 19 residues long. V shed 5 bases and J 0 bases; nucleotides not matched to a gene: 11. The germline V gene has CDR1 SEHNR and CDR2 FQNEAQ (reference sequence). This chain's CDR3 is CASSPSQGATLSGANVLTF. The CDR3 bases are TGTGCCAGCAGCCCCTCACAGGGGGCAACCCTCTCTGGGGCCAACGTCCTGACTTTC.

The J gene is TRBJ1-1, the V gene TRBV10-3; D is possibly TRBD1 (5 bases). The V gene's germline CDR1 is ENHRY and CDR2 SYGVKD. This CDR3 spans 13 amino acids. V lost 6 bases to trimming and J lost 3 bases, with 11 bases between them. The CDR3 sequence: CAIREKGDTEAFF. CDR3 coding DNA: TGTGCCATCAGAGAGAAAGGGGACACTGAAGCTTTCTTT.

The CDR3 sequence is CASSLGRIQNTIYF. CDR3 in DNA: TGTGCCAGCAGCTTGGGCAGGATTCAAAACACCATATATTTT. The chain carries TRBV5-6 and TRBJ1-3, with unresolved D. Trimming took 0 bases from V and 6 from J, leaving 10 bases between them. The CDR3 loop spans 14 amino acids. Looked up from germline, CDR1 is SGHDT and CDR2 is YYEEEE.